This T cell receptor beta chain was identified during a study of spatial heterogeneity in lung cancer. This clonotype was recorded a few times. Antigen: not known. As for time point: sample taken at primary tumor resection. TCRdb re-analysed the 5' RACE reads in MiXCR, keeping a single row per CDR3 protein. This sample has around 20,000 distinct CDR3 sequences, with around 6.5% found just once. Findings of the study overall: The number of expanded tumor alpha and beta chains correlated with mutation number.

The V end was cut by 2 bases, the J end by 10 bases, with 10 bases between. The CDR3 length is 12 residues. Per the germline V gene, CDR1 is SGHAT and CDR2 is FQNNGV. The sequence came from a female donor with early-stage non-small cell lung cancer. The chain recombines TRBV11-2 with TRBJ2-3; D might be TRBD2 (5 bases). Source: lung tumor tissue, taken at surgery. The CDR3 DNA sequence: TGTGCCAGCAGCTTAAGCGGCGCCCCGCAGTATTTT. Protein: CASSLSGAPQYF.